The 2 T cell receptor beta chains below all came from one sample that was sequenced in a study of Graves' ophthalmopathy and Graves' hyperthyroidism. From RNA, the CDR3 regions of TCR beta chains were amplified and sequenced. Amplification began with first-round RT-PCR using HTBI primers, then second-round multiplex PCR was performed. TCRdb reprocessed the multiplex PCR reads with MiXCR, giving one entry per CDR3 protein. The sample has approximately 540,000 distinct CDR3 sequences, less than 45% seen once; the top ten hold about 4.2%. The specimen was peripheral blood or thyroid tissue (not recorded which). These receptor sequences come from an adult man with Graves' hyperthyroidism.

The sample holds many counts of this clonotype. The chain uses TRBV10-3 and TRBJ2-7; TRBD2 aligns across 13 bases. The germline V gene has CDR1 ENHRY and CDR2 SYGVKD. The CDR3 spans 14 residues. V shed 6 bases and J 5 bases; nucleotides not matched to a gene: 4. CDR3 sequence reads: CAIRGGLAGNEQYF. In nucleotides, the CDR3 is TGTGCCATCAGGGGGGGACTAGCGGGAAACGAGCAGTACTTC.

Remarks on this clonotype: One junction end disagrees with the germline gene, perhaps due to a read error. The chain uses TRBV10-2 and TRBJ1-2, with 7 bases fitting TRBD1. Germline-derived CDR1 and CDR2 are WSHSY and SAAADI. This CDR3 is built from 14 residues. The CDR3, as DNA: TGTGCCAGCAGCCCCCCGACAGGGTCTCAGGGCTACACCTTC. This gives the protein CASSPPTGSQGYTF.